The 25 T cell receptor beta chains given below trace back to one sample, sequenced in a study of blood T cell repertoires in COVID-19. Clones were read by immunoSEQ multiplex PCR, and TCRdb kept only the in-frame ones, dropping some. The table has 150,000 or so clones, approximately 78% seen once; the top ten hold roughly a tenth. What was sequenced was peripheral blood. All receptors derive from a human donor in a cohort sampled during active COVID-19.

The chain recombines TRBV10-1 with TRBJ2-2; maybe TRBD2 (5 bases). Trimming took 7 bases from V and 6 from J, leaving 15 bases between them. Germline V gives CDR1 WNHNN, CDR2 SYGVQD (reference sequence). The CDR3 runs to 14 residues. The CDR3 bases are TGCGCCAGCAACGGTGAAAGGAGGTCCGGGGAGCTGTTTTTT. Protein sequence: CASNGERRSGELFF.

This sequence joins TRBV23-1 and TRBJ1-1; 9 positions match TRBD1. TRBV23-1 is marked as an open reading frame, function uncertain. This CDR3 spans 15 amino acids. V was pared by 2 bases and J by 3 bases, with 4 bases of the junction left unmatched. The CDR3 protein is CASSQNRGLYTEAFF. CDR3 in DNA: TGCGCCAGCAGTCAAAACAGGGGGCTCTACACTGAAGCTTTCTTT.

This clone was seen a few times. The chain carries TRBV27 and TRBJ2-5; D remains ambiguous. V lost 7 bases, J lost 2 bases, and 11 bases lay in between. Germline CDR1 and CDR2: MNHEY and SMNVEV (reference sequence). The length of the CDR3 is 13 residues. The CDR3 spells CASMAGWQETQYF. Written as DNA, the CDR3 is TGTGCCAGCATGGCCGGGTGGCAAGAGACCCAGTACTTC.

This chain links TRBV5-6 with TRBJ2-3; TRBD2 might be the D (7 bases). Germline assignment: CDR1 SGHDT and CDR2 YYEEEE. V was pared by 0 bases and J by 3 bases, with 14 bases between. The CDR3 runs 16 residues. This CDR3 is CASSLVGGGGTDTQYF. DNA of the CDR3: TGTGCCAGCAGCTTGGTGGGGGGGGGCGGGACAGATACGCAGTATTTT.

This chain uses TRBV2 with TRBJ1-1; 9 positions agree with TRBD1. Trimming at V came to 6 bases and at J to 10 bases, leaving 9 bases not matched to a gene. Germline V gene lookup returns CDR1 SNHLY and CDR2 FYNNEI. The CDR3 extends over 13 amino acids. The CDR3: CASSTGGTFGAFF. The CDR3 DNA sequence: TGTGCCAGCAGCACAGGGGGCACCTTCGGAGCTTTCTTT.

CDR3 protein: CASSQVMGARYEQYF. The CDR3, as DNA: TGCGCCAGCAGCCAAGTGATGGGGGCGCGGTACGAGCAGTACTTC. V usage is TRBV4-3 and J usage is TRBJ2-7, with a tentative D call TRBD1 (6 bases). The length of the CDR3 is 15 residues. V was trimmed by 1 base and J by 4 bases, leaving 14 bases between them. Germline CDR1 and CDR2: LGHNA and YSLEER.

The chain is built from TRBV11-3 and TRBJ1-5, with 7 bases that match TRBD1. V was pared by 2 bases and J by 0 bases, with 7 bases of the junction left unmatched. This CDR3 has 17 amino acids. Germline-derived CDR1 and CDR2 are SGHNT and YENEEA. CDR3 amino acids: CASSLRTGTYSNQPQHF. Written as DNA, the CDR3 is TGTGCCAGCAGCTTAAGGACAGGAACCTATAGCAATCAGCCCCAGCATTTT.

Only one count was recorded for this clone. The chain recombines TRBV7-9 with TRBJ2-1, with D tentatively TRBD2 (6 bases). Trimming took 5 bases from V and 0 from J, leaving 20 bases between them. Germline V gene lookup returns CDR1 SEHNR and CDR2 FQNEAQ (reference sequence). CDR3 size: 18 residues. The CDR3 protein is CASSQPPTRAGSYNEQFF. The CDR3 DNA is TGTGCCAGCAGCCAGCCTCCGACTAGAGCCGGCTCCTACAATGAGCAGTTCTTC.

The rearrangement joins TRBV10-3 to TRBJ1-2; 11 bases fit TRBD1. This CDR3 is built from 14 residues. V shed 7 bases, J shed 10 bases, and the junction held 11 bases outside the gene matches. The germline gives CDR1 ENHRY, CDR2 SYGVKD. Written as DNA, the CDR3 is TGTGCCATCAATCGAGGTGGACAGGGGGCTTACTACACCTTC. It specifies CAINRGGQGAYYTF.

CDR3 coding DNA: TGTGCCAGCAGTCTCGGGACAGCCCACTACGAGCAGTACTTC. Its protein product is CASSLGTAHYEQYF. The gene calls are TRBV28 and TRBJ2-7; 7 positions match TRBD1. V shed 5 bases, J shed 3 bases, and the junction held 7 bases outside the gene matches. The CDR3 consists of 14 residues. Germline V gives CDR1 MDHEN, CDR2 SYDVKM.

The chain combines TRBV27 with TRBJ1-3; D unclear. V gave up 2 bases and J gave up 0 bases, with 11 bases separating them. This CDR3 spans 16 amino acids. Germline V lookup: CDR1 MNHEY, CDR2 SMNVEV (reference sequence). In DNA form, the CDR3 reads TGTGCCAGCAGTTTAGTCGGGGTTGGCTCTGGAAACACCATATATTTT. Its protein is CASSLVGVGSGNTIYF.

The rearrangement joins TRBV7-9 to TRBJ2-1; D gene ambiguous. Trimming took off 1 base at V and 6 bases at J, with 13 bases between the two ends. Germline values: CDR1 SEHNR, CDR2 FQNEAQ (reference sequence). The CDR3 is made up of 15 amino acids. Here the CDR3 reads CASSLGSPRVNEQFF. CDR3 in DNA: TGTGCCAGCAGCTTAGGAAGTCCGCGCGTCAATGAGCAGTTCTTC.

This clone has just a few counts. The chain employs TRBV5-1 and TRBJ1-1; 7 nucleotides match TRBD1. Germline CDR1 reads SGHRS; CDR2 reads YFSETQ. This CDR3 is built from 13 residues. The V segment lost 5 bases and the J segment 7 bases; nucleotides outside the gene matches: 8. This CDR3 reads CASRIDRVGEAFF. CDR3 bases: TGCGCCAGCAGAATAGACAGGGTCGGTGAAGCTTTCTTT.

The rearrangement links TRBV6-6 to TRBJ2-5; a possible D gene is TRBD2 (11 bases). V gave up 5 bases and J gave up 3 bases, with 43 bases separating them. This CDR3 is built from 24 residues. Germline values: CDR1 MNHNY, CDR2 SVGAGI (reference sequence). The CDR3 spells CASSHGTGVLAGGVGSLKKETQYF. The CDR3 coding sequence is TGTGCCAGCAGTCATGGGACAGGGGTGCTAGCGGGGGGAGTTGGCTCTCTAAAAAAAGAGACCCAGTACTTC.

CDR3 amino acids: CASSQGLDTKRFEAFF. The CDR3 DNA reads TGTGCCAGCAGCCAAGGTCTGGACACAAAGAGATTTGAAGCTTTCTTT. V and J are TRBV14 and TRBJ1-1, with D perhaps TRBD1 (5 bases). Trimming removed 1 base from V and 7 bases from J, with 19 bases in between. Per the germline V gene, CDR1 is SGHDN and CDR2 is FVKESK. The CDR3 has 16 residues.

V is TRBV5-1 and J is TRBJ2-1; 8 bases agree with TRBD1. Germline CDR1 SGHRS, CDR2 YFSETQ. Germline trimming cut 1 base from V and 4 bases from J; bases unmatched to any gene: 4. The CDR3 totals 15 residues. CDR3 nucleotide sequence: TGCGCCAGCAGCTTGTGGACAGGGCGATACAATGAGCAGTTCTTC. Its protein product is CASSLWTGRYNEQFF.

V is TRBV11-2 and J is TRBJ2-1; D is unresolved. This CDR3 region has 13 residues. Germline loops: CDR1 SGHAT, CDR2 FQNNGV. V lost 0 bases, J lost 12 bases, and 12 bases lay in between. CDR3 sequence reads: CASSLDRLDLQFF. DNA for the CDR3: TGTGCCAGCAGCTTAGACCGTCTAGACTTGCAGTTCTTC.

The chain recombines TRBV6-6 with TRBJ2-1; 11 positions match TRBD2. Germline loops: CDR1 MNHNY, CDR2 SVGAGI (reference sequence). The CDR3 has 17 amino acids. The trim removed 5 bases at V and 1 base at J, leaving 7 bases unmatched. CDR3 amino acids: CASSPLAGGGSYNEQFF. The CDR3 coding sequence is TGTGCCAGCAGTCCCCTAGCGGGAGGCGGTTCCTACAATGAGCAGTTCTTC.

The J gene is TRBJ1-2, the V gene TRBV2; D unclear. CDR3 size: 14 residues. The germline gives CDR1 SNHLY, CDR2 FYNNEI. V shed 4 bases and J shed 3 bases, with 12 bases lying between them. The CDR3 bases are TGTGCCAGCAGTGTCTTTCCGAGGGACTATGGCTACACCTTC. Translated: CASSVFPRDYGYTF.

The chain's CDR3 is CSVESGSTEAFF. For the CDR3, the DNA is TGCAGCGTTGAAAGCGGGAGCACTGAAGCTTTCTTT. The genes are TRBV29-1 and TRBJ1-1; D uncertain. CDR1 is SQVTM, CDR2 ANQGSEA, per germline. Trimming cost V 2 bases and J 4 bases, with 8 bases left between them. The CDR3 is made up of 12 amino acids.

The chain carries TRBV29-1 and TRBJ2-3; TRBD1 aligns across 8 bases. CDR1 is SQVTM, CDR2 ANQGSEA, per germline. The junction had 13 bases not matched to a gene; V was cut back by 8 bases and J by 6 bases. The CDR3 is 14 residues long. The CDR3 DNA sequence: TGCAGCTTAACGGGTCAGGGGGCGCAGGATACGCAGTATTTT. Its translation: CSLTGQGAQDTQYF.

CDR3 protein: CASSIVTSSYEQYF. In DNA, the CDR3 is TGTGCCAGTAGTATCGTCACTAGCTCCTACGAGCAGTACTTC. The chain uses TRBV19 and TRBJ2-7; perhaps TRBD2 as D (5 bases). From germline, CDR1 is LNHDA and CDR2 SQIVND (reference sequence). V gave up 3 bases and J gave up 0 bases, with 9 bases separating them. The CDR3 contains 14 residues.

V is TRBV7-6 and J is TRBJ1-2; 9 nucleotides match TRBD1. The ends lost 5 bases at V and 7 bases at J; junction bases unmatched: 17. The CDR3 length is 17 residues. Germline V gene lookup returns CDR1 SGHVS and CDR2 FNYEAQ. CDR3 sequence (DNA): TGTGCCAGCAGCCTAAACCCGGGACAGGGTGGTGCAGGTGGCTACACCTTC. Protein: CASSLNPGQGGAGGYTF.

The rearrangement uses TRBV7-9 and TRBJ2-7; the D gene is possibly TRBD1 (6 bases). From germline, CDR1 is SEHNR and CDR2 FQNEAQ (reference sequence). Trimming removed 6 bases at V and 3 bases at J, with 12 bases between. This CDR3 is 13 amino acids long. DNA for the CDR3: TGTGCCAGCAGGCGACCAGGGGTCTACGAGCAGTACTTC. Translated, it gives CASRRPGVYEQYF.

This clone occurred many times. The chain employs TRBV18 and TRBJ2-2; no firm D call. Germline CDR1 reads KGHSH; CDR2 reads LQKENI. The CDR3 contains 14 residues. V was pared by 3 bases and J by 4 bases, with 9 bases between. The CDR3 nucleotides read TGTGCCAGCTCACCCCCCTCTAGCACCGGGGAGCTGTTTTTT. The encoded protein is CASSPPSSTGELFF.